This TCR beta chain was recovered during a study of blood T cell repertoires in COVID-19. Germline CDR1 and CDR2: LNHDA and SQIVND (reference sequence). This CDR3 contains 15 residues. V was pared by 7 bases and J by 0 bases, with 14 bases between. Libraries were prepared by immunoSEQ multiplex PCR; TCRdb keeps only in-frame clonotypes and omits some of them. The data hold 250,000 to 350,000 clones, with more than 70% observed a single time. V gene TRBV19 combines with J gene TRBJ2-3; D is possibly TRBD1 (5 bases). The sequencing sample was made of peripheral blood. The TCR was taken from a woman aged 25 to 39 with COVID-19, enrolled during active disease. CDR3: CASKLGAVSTDTQYF. DNA for the CDR3: TGTGCCAGTAAACTTGGGGCAGTTAGCACAGATACGCAGTATTTT.